The present T cell receptor beta chain was sequenced within a study of technical replicates of blood from several donors. Clones were read by immunoSEQ multiplex PCR, and TCRdb kept only the in-frame ones, dropping some. Of about 76,000 clones listed, about 91% were seen once; the top ten hold about 0.25%. CDR1 MNHEY and CDR2 SMNVEV come from the germline V gene (reference sequence). J lost 4 bases, V lost 6 bases, and 3 bases had no gene match. CDR3 length: 13 amino acids. The origin of this receptor is a human donor in good health. The sequenced material came from T cells isolated from PBMCs. V gene TRBV27 combines with J gene TRBJ1-1; TRBD1 matches at 9 bases. For the CDR3, the DNA is TGTGCCAGCAGAGGGACAGGGCGCACTGAAGCTTTCTTT. Its translation is CASRGTGRTEAFF.